The 31 T cell receptor beta chains below all came from one sample that was sequenced in a study of T cells after yellow fever vaccination. TCRdb reanalysed the 5' RACE reads using MiXCR and keeps one entry per CDR3 protein. Counted here are 310,000 or so distinct CDR3 sequences, 6.5% to 8.5% occurring once; the ten biggest clones make up roughly a sixth. The sequenced sample was PBMCs, obtained roughly 46 days after the first yellow fever vaccination. Source of these receptors: a young man who received the YFV17D yellow fever vaccine.

The CDR3 sequence is CASSLDSSISYEQYF. CDR3 nucleotide sequence: TGTGCCAGCAGCTTGGACAGTTCGATCTCCTACGAGCAGTACTTC. J is TRBJ2-7 and V is TRBV11-1, with a weak D call TRBD1 (6 bases). The CDR3 consists of 15 residues. Germline V CDR1 and CDR2: SGHAT, FQDESV (reference sequence). Trimming left V 3 bases short and J 0 bases short, with 12 bases between.

This clonotype has just a few counts. As DNA, the CDR3 is TGTGCCAGCAGCTCCGACAGGAGTACCAAAAACATTCAGTACTTC. Residues: CASSSDRSTKNIQYF. This chain joins TRBV7-2 and TRBJ2-4, with a weak D call TRBD1 (6 bases). This CDR3 contains 15 residues. CDR1 is SGHTA and CDR2 is FQGNSA in the germline V gene. V was shortened by 4 bases and J by 2 bases, with 12 bases between the two germline ends.

This clonotype was seen a handful of times. The gene calls are TRBV18 and TRBJ2-5; tentatively, D is TRBD2 (6 bases). The CDR3 contains 14 residues. The V end lost 6 bases, the J end lost 0 bases, and 11 bases lay between the germline ends. Looked up from germline, CDR1 is KGHSH and CDR2 is LQKENI. The CDR3 is CASSRGGDQETQYF. In DNA form, the CDR3 reads TGTGCCAGCTCGCGCGGAGGGGACCAAGAGACCCAGTACTTC.

This chain uses TRBV5-1 with TRBJ2-7, with 10 bases that match TRBD1. There are 14 residues in the CDR3. Trimming took 4 bases from V and 3 from J; bases not matched to a gene: 4. Per the germline V gene, CDR1 is SGHRS and CDR2 is YFSETQ. DNA of the CDR3: TGCGCCAGCAGCACAGGACAGGGGGGCTACGAGCAGTACTTC. Its translation is CASSTGQGGYEQYF.

The V gene is TRBV4-3, the J gene TRBJ2-1; TRBD2 matches at 11 bases. This CDR3 is 18 amino acids long. The junction had 9 bases not matched to a gene; V was cut back by 4 bases and J by 1 base. From germline, CDR1 is LGHNA and CDR2 YSLEER. CDR3 nucleotides: TGCGCCAGCAGCCCCCATAGCGGGGGGGCCTGGTCCTACAATGAGCAGTTCTTC. It translates to CASSPHSGGAWSYNEQFF.

The rearrangement links TRBV6-2 or TRBV6-3 to TRBJ1-1; unclear D gene. V was shortened by 8 bases and J by 0 bases, with 10 bases between the two germline ends. The CDR3 runs to 13 residues. CDR1 is MNHEY, CDR2 SVGEGT, per germline. The CDR3 spells CASAVKMNTEAFF. DNA of the CDR3: TGTGCCAGCGCTGTAAAAATGAACACTGAAGCTTTCTTT.

This clonotype has more than one count but fewer than ten. This chain uses TRBV5-6 with TRBJ2-1; possible D gene TRBD1, 5 bases. The CDR3 loop spans 13 amino acids. Germline V lookup: CDR1 SGHDT, CDR2 YYEEEE. V lost 1 base and J 8 bases, leaving 10 bases between the germline ends. The DNA of the CDR3 is TGTGCCAGCAGCTTGTGGGGCCGGGATGAGCAGTTCTTC. It translates to CASSLWGRDEQFF.

The chain recombines TRBV30 with TRBJ2-7; 7 bases line up with TRBD1. The CDR3 runs to 15 residues. CDR1 is GTSNPN and CDR2 is SVGIG in the germline V gene (reference sequence). With V trimmed by 3 bases and J by 0 bases, 8 bases remained unmatched. The CDR3 loop is CAWRSTGVASYEQYF. As DNA, the CDR3 is TGTGCCTGGAGGTCAACAGGGGTGGCCTCCTACGAGCAGTACTTC.

This clonotype was detected ten times or more. V and J are TRBV7-2 and TRBJ1-6, with D maybe TRBD1 (5 bases). V was cut by 4 bases and J by 9 bases, with 16 bases left in between. CDR1 and CDR2 from the germline V gene are SGHTA and FQGNSA. The CDR3 contains 15 residues. The CDR3 sequence: CASSSDIPGFSPLHF. CDR3 bases: TGTGCCAGCAGCTCAGACATACCAGGGTTTTCACCCCTCCACTTT. The variable domain in full, completed from reference TRBV7-2 and TRBJ1-6, reads GAGVSQSPSNKVTEKGKDVELRCDPISGHTALYWYRQSLGQGLEFLIYFQGNSAPDKSGLPSDRFSAERTGGSVSTLTIQRTQQEDSAVYLCASSSDIPGFSPLHFGNGTRLTVT.

The chain has TRBV28 and TRBJ2-3, with 9 positions matching TRBD2. From germline, CDR1 is MDHEN and CDR2 SYDVKM. This CDR3 is 16 amino acids long. The V gene end was trimmed by 2 bases and the J gene end by 6 bases; junction bases not matched to a gene: 9. CDR3 nucleotides: TGTGCCAGCAGTTTACCCCATCTAGCGGGGTCGGATACGCAGTATTTT. Translating it yields CASSLPHLAGSDTQYF.

The chain is built from TRBV12-3 or TRBV12-4 and TRBJ1-5, with D possibly TRBD1 on 6 matching bases. Trimming shortened V by 5 bases and J by 7 bases, and 12 bases separated the two germline ends. The CDR3 runs 13 residues. Here the CDR3 DNA reads TGTGCCAGCAGTGCGGGGGGGCGGCAGCCCCAGCATTTT. Translated: CASSAGGRQPQHF.

In this sample, this clonotype turned up a few times. V gene TRBV7-8 combines with J gene TRBJ2-2; D perhaps matches TRBD1 (6 bases). Per the germline V gene, CDR1 is SGHVS and CDR2 is FQNEAQ. The CDR3 consists of 12 residues. The V and J ends lost 8 bases and 6 bases respectively, with 10 bases between them. The CDR3, as DNA: TGTGCCAGCCATACAGGGTCCGGGGAGCTGTTTTTT. Protein sequence: CASHTGSGELFF. Based on the CDR3 plus reference TRBV7-8 and TRBJ2-2, the full variable domain is GAGVSQSPRYKVAKRGQDVALRCDPISGHVSLFWYQQALGQGPEFLTYFQNEAQLDKSGLPSDRFFAERPEGSVSTLKIQRTQQEDSAVYLCASHTGSGELFFGEGSRLTVL.

This chain joins TRBV12-3 or TRBV12-4 and TRBJ1-2; D unresolved. The CDR3 is 12 residues long. Between the trimmed V and J ends, which lost 5 bases and 7 bases, there was a span of 11 bases. The CDR3 spells CASSTNWGGYTF. Written as DNA, the CDR3 is TGTGCCAGCAGTACAAACTGGGGTGGCTACACCTTC.

The gene calls are TRBV12-3 or TRBV12-4 and TRBJ2-5, with D unclear. CDR3 size: 14 residues. V was clipped by 6 bases and J by 1 base, with 12 bases between them. The CDR3 loop is CASRPDGSQETQYF. The DNA of the CDR3 is TGTGCCAGCAGGCCGGACGGATCCCAAGAGACCCAGTACTTC.

This clonotype was counted at least ten times. The chain's CDR3 is CASSEKSPLHF. The CDR3 DNA sequence: TGTGCCAGCAGCGAGAAGTCACCCCTCCACTTT. The chain uses TRBV7-9 and TRBJ1-6; D unclear. V shed 5 bases and J shed 10 bases, with 6 bases lying between them. The CDR3 has 11 amino acids. Per the germline V gene, CDR1 is SEHNR and CDR2 is FQNEAQ (reference sequence).

The chain recombines TRBV20-1 with TRBJ1-1, with D unclear. Germline V lookup: CDR1 DFQATT, CDR2 SNEGSKA (reference sequence). V was pared by 6 bases and J by 2 bases, with 16 bases between. The CDR3 is made up of 14 amino acids. The CDR3 here is CSARMGRENTEAFF. The CDR3, as DNA: TGCAGTGCCAGGATGGGGAGGGAAAACACTGAAGCTTTCTTT.

This rearrangement joins TRBV28 to TRBJ2-1, with 8 bases matching TRBD2. Trimming removed 6 bases from V and 8 bases from J; junction bases left unmatched: 9. Germline-derived CDR1 and CDR2 are MDHEN and SYDVKM. This CDR3 comprises 14 residues. The CDR3 region is CASSSGGATDEQFF. Here the CDR3 DNA reads TGTGCCAGCAGCTCGGGGGGGGCAACGGATGAGCAGTTCTTC.

There are many counts of this clonotype. J is TRBJ2-3 and V is TRBV20-1; 8 bases agree with TRBD2. Germline CDR1 is DFQATT and CDR2 is SNEGSKA (reference sequence). V was clipped by 7 bases and J by 2 bases; unmatched bases: 14. The CDR3 is 16 amino acids. CDR3 region: CSVNSVAGRYTDTQYF. CDR3 DNA sequence: TGCAGTGTTAACTCGGTAGCGGGGCGCTACACAGATACGCAGTATTTT.

The gene calls are TRBV7-9 and TRBJ2-3; no clear D gene. V gave up 5 bases and J gave up 6 bases, with 18 bases separating them. CDR1 is SEHNR, CDR2 FQNEAQ, per germline (reference sequence). This CDR3 comprises 15 residues. The CDR3 is CASSLFTFSRDTQYF. CDR3 nucleotides: TGTGCCAGCAGCCTATTCACCTTTAGCCGCGATACGCAGTATTTT.

A few counts support this clonotype. This sequence joins TRBV5-1 and TRBJ2-7, with D tentatively TRBD2 (7 bases). The germline V and J ends were trimmed by 4 bases and 1 base, with 12 bases remaining between them. From germline, CDR1 is SGHRS and CDR2 YFSETQ. The CDR3 length is 14 residues. The CDR3, as DNA: TGCGCCAGCAGCCGGGGGGACAATTCCTACGAGCAGTACGTC. Translated: CASSRGDNSYEQYV.

This clonotype was seen at least ten times. The chain links TRBV6-2 or TRBV6-3 to TRBJ2-1, with 9 bases aligning to TRBD1. The CDR3 length is 15 residues. Trimming at V came to 6 bases and at J to 2 bases, leaving 5 bases not matched to a gene. Germline V gene sequence: CDR1 MNHEY, CDR2 SVGEGT. CDR3 coding DNA: TGTGCCAGCAGCCCCGGGACAGGGACCTACAATGAGCAGTTCTTC. This encodes CASSPGTGTYNEQFF.

The rearrangement uses TRBV12-3 or TRBV12-4 and TRBJ2-2, with 8 bases matching TRBD1. The V gene end was trimmed by 6 bases and the J gene end by 4 bases; junction bases not matched to a gene: 7. The length of the CDR3 is 15 residues. The CDR3 bases are TGTGCCAGCAGATTGACAGGGGACCCCACCGGGGAGCTGTTTTTT. Translating it yields CASRLTGDPTGELFF.

This clonotype was observed a few times. The gene calls are TRBV20-1 and TRBJ1-1; D ambiguous. Germline V gene data show CDR1 as DFQATT and CDR2 as SNEGSKA (reference sequence). CDR3 length: 13 residues. V lost 0 bases, J lost 1 base, and 6 bases lay in between. In DNA, the CDR3 is TGCAGTGCTAGAGATCGTCGGAACACTGAAGCTTTCTTT. Encoded protein: CSARDRRNTEAFF.

This clonotype was detected ten times or more. The rearrangement uses TRBV5-6 and TRBJ2-7, with TRBD2 matching over 9 bases. The J segment lost 6 bases and the V segment lost 1 base, leaving 8 bases of the junction unmatched. The CDR3 totals 15 residues. Germline V gene sequence: CDR1 SGHDT, CDR2 YYEEEE. CDR3 DNA: TGTGCCAGCAGCTTGCTGGCGGGGGGGCCATCCGAGCAGTACGTC. This codes for CASSLLAGGPSEQYV.

The chain recombines TRBV6-1 with TRBJ2-7; D remains unclear. From germline, CDR1 is MNHNS and CDR2 SASEGT. CDR3 length: 13 residues. Trimming stripped 2 bases from V and 2 bases from J, with 7 bases between. CDR3 coding DNA: TGTGCCAGCAGTGAATACGTGACCTACGAGCAGTACGTC. Translated, it gives CASSEYVTYEQYV.

The chain couples TRBV5-6 to TRBJ1-5; 10 positions agree with TRBD1. The CDR3 totals 15 residues. The V gene end was trimmed by 1 base and the J gene end by 5 bases; junction bases not matched to a gene: 3. Germline V gene sequence: CDR1 SGHDT, CDR2 YYEEEE. CDR3 region: CASSLLGQGYQPQHF. The CDR3, as DNA: TGTGCCAGCAGCTTGCTGGGACAGGGGTATCAGCCCCAGCATTTT. The full variable domain, with the rest looked up from reference TRBV5-6 and TRBJ1-5, is DAGVTQSPTHLIKTRGQQVTLRCSPKSGHDTVSWYQQALGQGPQFIFQYYEEEERQRGNFPDRFSGHQFPNYSSELNVNALLLGDSALYLCASSLLGQGYQPQHFGDGTRLSIL.

This clonotype appeared many times. The chain uses TRBV6-1 and TRBJ1-1, with D perhaps TRBD1 (6 bases). The germline CDR1 and CDR2 sequences are MNHNS and SASEGT. Trimming shortened V by 5 bases and J by 1 base, and 17 bases separated the two germline ends. The CDR3 runs 16 residues. The CDR3 DNA is TGTGCCAGCAGTCCGTTGGGGGGGCGAGGGAACACTGAAGCTTTCTTT. Its protein is CASSPLGGRGNTEAFF.

This clonotype was observed a few times. The chain couples TRBV28 to TRBJ2-7; D is unresolved. Per germline, CDR1 MDHEN and CDR2 SYDVKM. This CDR3 is 8 amino acids long. The CDR3 nucleotides read TGTGCCAGCAGTCTTAGGTTGGTC. Translation: CASSLRLV.

The gene calls are TRBV18 and TRBJ2-3; 7 nucleotides match TRBD2. Germline trimming cut 6 bases from V and 0 bases from J; bases unmatched to any gene: 3. CDR1 is KGHSH, CDR2 LQKENI, per germline. The CDR3 sequence is 14 residues long. This chain's CDR3 is CASSGAGSTDTQYF. DNA for the CDR3: TGTGCCAGCTCCGGAGCGGGGAGCACAGATACGCAGTATTTT.

This chain uses TRBV4-1 with TRBJ2-4; D remains ambiguous. The V gene lost 0 bases and the J gene lost 2 bases, with 14 bases spanning the gap. The germline V gene encodes CDR1 MGHRA and CDR2 YSYEKL. The CDR3 covers 17 residues. The CDR3 region has the DNA TGCGCCAGCAGCCAAGAGATAGCTCTCGTCACCAAAAACATTCAGTACTTC. Residues: CASSQEIALVTKNIQYF.

This clonotype was seen repeatedly, ten times or more. V is TRBV12-3 or TRBV12-4 and J is TRBJ2-3, with D possibly matching TRBD2 (5 bases). The V and J ends lost 6 bases and 4 bases respectively, with 17 bases between them. The CDR3 totals 15 residues. The CDR3 sequence: CASSTSRSRADTQYF. CDR3 in DNA: TGTGCCAGCAGCACCTCGAGGTCGAGGGCAGATACGCAGTATTTT.